Listed here are 21 T cell receptor beta chains from one sample, sequenced in a study of blood T cell repertoires in COVID-19. The repertoire was sequenced with immunoSEQ multiplex PCR; TCRdb's copy has only in-frame clones and lacks some. This table has tens of thousands of clones, over 75% appearing once. The sample was peripheral blood. These receptors came from an elderly man with acute or convalescent COVID-19.

The chain joins TRBV10-1 to TRBJ1-3; D is possibly TRBD1 (6 bases). The germline gives CDR1 WNHNN, CDR2 SYGVQD (reference sequence). The CDR3 extends over 16 amino acids. The V gene lost 3 bases and the J gene lost 1 base, with 13 bases spanning the gap. CDR3 nucleotide sequence: TGCGCCAGCAGTGACGGCAGGGGATCGTCTGGAAACACCATATATTTT. This codes for CASSDGRGSSGNTIYF.

This rearrangement joins TRBV5-8 to TRBJ2-3; 7 positions match TRBD2. Trimming cost V 0 bases and J 1 base; bases outside gene matches: 5. Per germline, CDR1 SGHTS and CDR2 YDEGEE. CDR3 size: 16 residues. The chain's CDR3 is CASSLVVAGGTDTQYF. In nucleotides, the CDR3 is TGTGCCAGCAGCTTGGTAGTGGCGGGAGGCACAGATACGCAGTATTTT.

The chain links TRBV6-5 to TRBJ1-5; D gene ambiguous. The germline V gene encodes CDR1 MNHEY and CDR2 SVGAGI. The CDR3 length is 13 residues. Trimming shortened V by 11 bases and J by 9 bases, and 20 bases separated the two germline ends. The DNA for the CDR3 is TGTGCCGCTGGGCGCGAAGTTGAAGGGCCCCAGCATTTT. Translation gives CAAGREVEGPQHF.

This chain links TRBV7-9 with TRBJ1-2; 10 bases map to TRBD1. CDR1 is SEHNR, CDR2 FQNEAQ, per germline (reference sequence). J gave up 5 bases and V 4 bases, and 1 base lay outside the gene matches. This CDR3 has 13 amino acids. CDR3 coding DNA: TGTGCCAGCAGCTCGGACAGGGGGTATGGCTACACCTTC. Its translation: CASSSDRGYGYTF.

In this sample, this clone turned up once. The genes are TRBV18 and TRBJ1-3; weak D call: TRBD1 (6 bases). The V end lost 2 bases, the J end lost 3 bases, and 11 bases lay between the germline ends. Germline values: CDR1 KGHSH, CDR2 LQKENI. This CDR3 has 15 residues. CDR3 nucleotide sequence: TGTGCCAGCTCACCAAGGGGGACGGATGGAAACACCATATATTTT. Residues: CASSPRGTDGNTIYF.

CDR3 sequence (DNA): TGTGCCAGCAGCGTAGGGGGCCATTTCGAGCAGTACTTC. Protein: CASSVGGHFEQYF. V usage is TRBV9 and J usage is TRBJ2-7; maybe TRBD1 (5 bases). Looked up from germline, CDR1 is SGDLS and CDR2 is YYNGEE. This CDR3 is built from 13 residues. Trimming cost V 0 bases and J 6 bases, with 10 bases left between them.

The chain joins TRBV6-5 to TRBJ2-7; 7 nucleotides match TRBD2. Germline CDR1 and CDR2: MNHEY and SVGAGI. CDR3 length equals 15 residues. Germline trimming cut 5 bases from V and 2 bases from J; bases unmatched to any gene: 9. The CDR3: CASSIRGGSPYEQYF. The CDR3 DNA reads TGTGCCAGCAGTATTCGCGGGGGATCCCCCTACGAGCAGTACTTC.

The chain is built from TRBV19 and TRBJ2-3; TRBD1 might be the D (6 bases). Trimming cost V 6 bases and J 3 bases, with 16 bases left between them. Looked up from germline, CDR1 is LNHDA and CDR2 is SQIVND (reference sequence). This CDR3 region has 15 residues. The CDR3, as DNA: TGTGCCAGTAGCTCCAGGGACATTCCTACAGATACGCAGTATTTT. It yields the protein CASSSRDIPTDTQYF.

The V gene is TRBV19, the J gene TRBJ1-1; the D gene is possibly TRBD1 (5 bases). From germline, CDR1 is LNHDA and CDR2 SQIVND (reference sequence). This CDR3 region has 14 residues. Trimming removed 10 bases from V and 1 base from J, with 16 bases in between. CDR3 bases: TGTGCCACCTACCCCCAGGACACGAACACTGAAGCTTTCTTT. It translates to CATYPQDTNTEAFF.

The sample holds one count of this clone. The V and J genes are TRBV25-1 and TRBJ2-3, with a possible D match to TRBD2 (5 bases). Germline V lookup: CDR1 MGHDK, CDR2 SYGVNS. V shed 5 bases and J shed 2 bases, with 14 bases lying between them. The CDR3 is made up of 15 amino acids. The CDR3 spells CASSRTRGYTDTQYF. The CDR3 DNA follows: TGTGCCAGCAGTCGCACTCGAGGGTACACAGATACGCAGTATTTT.

The genes are TRBV7-9 and TRBJ1-4, with D possibly being TRBD1 (6 bases). The CDR3 sequence is 15 residues long. Germline V gene sequence: CDR1 SEHNR, CDR2 FQNEAQ (reference sequence). V was shortened by 5 bases and J by 7 bases, with 17 bases between the two germline ends. The CDR3 DNA reads TGTGCCAGCAGCCCCACGGGGGGGGCCGGTGAAAAACTGTTTTTT. It codes for CASSPTGGAGEKLFF.

This clone was observed once. This rearrangement joins TRBV9 to TRBJ2-1, with 10 nucleotides matching TRBD2. Per the germline V gene, CDR1 is SGDLS and CDR2 is YYNGEE. The CDR3 covers 15 residues. V lost 1 base, J lost 8 bases, and 6 bases stayed unmatched. CDR3 in amino acids: CASSVSLAGAYEQFF. For the CDR3, the DNA is TGTGCCAGCAGCGTAAGTCTAGCGGGAGCGTATGAGCAGTTCTTC.

J is TRBJ1-2 and V is TRBV18, with TRBD1 matching over 7 bases. V shed 3 bases and J 2 bases; nucleotides not matched to a gene: 6. CDR1 and CDR2 (germline): KGHSH, LQKENI. The CDR3 is 15 residues long. This CDR3 is CASSPTGQVNYGYTF. CDR3 bases: TGTGCCAGCTCACCGACAGGGCAAGTGAACTATGGCTACACCTTC.

The V and J genes are TRBV4-1 and TRBJ2-7; the match to TRBD2 covers 7 bases. Germline V lookup: CDR1 MGHRA, CDR2 YSYEKL. V dropped 3 bases and J dropped 4; count of bases not matched to a gene: 12. The CDR3 runs to 16 residues. DNA of the CDR3: TGCGCCAGCAGCCACCATCAACGGTCTAGCGGTTACGAGCAGTACTTC. It yields the protein CASSHHQRSSGYEQYF.

This chain joins TRBV13 and TRBJ2-1; the match to TRBD2 covers 9 bases. Unmatched junction bases numbered 10, after V lost 4 bases and J lost 9 bases. The CDR3 length is 15 residues. Germline V gene data show CDR1 as PRHDT and CDR2 as FYEKMQ (reference sequence). The CDR3 reads CASSSRGGLAFEQFF. The CDR3 nucleotides read TGTGCCAGCAGCTCTCGGGGGGGACTAGCTTTTGAGCAGTTCTTC.

The chain links TRBV24-1 to TRBJ2-2; possible D gene TRBD1, 6 bases. The germline V gene has CDR1 KGHDR and CDR2 SFDVKD. This CDR3 is built from 17 residues. The V and J ends lost 5 bases and 6 bases respectively, with 21 bases between them. In nucleotides, the CDR3 is TGTGCCACCAGTGGTCCTTTTGGACAGACAAGGTCCGGGGAGCTGTTTTTT. Its protein is CATSGPFGQTRSGELFF.

This clone came up once. This chain connects TRBV6-6 to TRBJ2-7; 7 bases agree with TRBD2. Germline lookup yields CDR1 MNHNY and CDR2 SVGAGI (reference sequence). Unmatched junction bases numbered 11, after V lost 7 bases and J lost 2 bases. This CDR3 has 15 amino acids. CDR3 nucleotide sequence: TGTGCCAGCACCGAGAGACTAGCTCCGACCTACGAGCAGTACTTC. Translation gives CASTERLAPTYEQYF.

The chain uses TRBV13 and TRBJ2-7; 9 bases match TRBD2. The germline CDR1 and CDR2 sequences are PRHDT and FYEKMQ (reference sequence). The CDR3 has 14 residues. V was clipped by 1 base and J by 3 bases; unmatched bases: 1. CDR3 in DNA: TGTGCCAGCAGCTTAGTTAGCGGGAGCTACGAGCAGTACTTC. Encoded protein: CASSLVSGSYEQYF.

V is TRBV2 and J is TRBJ2-3; D unresolved. V lost 5 bases and J 2 bases, leaving 11 bases between the germline ends. Germline V gene lookup returns CDR1 SNHLY and CDR2 FYNNEI. The CDR3 has 14 amino acids. The CDR3, as DNA: TGTGCCAGCAGTACCCGACTTACCACAGATACGCAGTATTTT. Translation gives CASSTRLTTDTQYF.

The chain couples TRBV2 to TRBJ1-3; TRBD1 might be the D (6 bases). The CDR3 length is 13 residues. Between the trimmed V and J ends, which lost 8 bases and 0 bases, there was a span of 8 bases. From germline, CDR1 is SNHLY and CDR2 FYNNEI. In nucleotides, the CDR3 is TGTGCCAGCCAGGGGAGCTCTGGAAACACCATATATTTT. Translating it yields CASQGSSGNTIYF.

The V gene is TRBV5-1, the J gene TRBJ2-1; D is undetermined. The V and J ends lost 4 bases and 2 bases respectively, with 10 bases between them. Germline CDR1 is SGHRS and CDR2 is YFSETQ. The CDR3 contains 14 residues. The CDR3 DNA sequence: TGCGCCAGCAGCCGCGTCTACCCCTACAATGAGCAGTTCTTC. Translation gives CASSRVYPYNEQFF.